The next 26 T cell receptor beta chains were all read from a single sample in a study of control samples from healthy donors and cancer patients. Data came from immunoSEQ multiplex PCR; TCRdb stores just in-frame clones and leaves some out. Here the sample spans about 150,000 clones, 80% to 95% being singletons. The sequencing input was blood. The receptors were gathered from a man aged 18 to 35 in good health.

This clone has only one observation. CDR3 amino acids: CASRPDTGGLNTEAFF. CDR3 sequence (DNA): TGTGCCAGCAGGCCGGATACAGGGGGATTGAACACTGAAGCTTTCTTT. The chain combines TRBV7-9 with TRBJ1-1; 8 bases fit TRBD1. Germline values: CDR1 SEHNR, CDR2 FQNEAQ (reference sequence). Trimming removed 6 bases from V and 0 bases from J; junction bases left unmatched: 9. The CDR3 length is 16 residues.

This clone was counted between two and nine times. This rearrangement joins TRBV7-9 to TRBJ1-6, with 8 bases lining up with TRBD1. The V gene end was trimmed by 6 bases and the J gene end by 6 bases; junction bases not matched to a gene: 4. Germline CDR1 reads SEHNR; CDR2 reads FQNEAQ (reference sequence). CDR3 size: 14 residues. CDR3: CASRSGTGNSPLHF. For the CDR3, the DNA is TGTGCCAGCAGGTCCGGGACAGGTAATTCACCCCTCCACTTT.

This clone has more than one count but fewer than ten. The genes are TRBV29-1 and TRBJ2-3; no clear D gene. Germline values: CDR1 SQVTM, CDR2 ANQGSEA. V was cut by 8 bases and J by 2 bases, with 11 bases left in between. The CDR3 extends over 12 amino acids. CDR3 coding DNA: TGCAGCCCTCGCCCCCACACAGATACGCAGTATTTT. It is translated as CSPRPHTDTQYF.

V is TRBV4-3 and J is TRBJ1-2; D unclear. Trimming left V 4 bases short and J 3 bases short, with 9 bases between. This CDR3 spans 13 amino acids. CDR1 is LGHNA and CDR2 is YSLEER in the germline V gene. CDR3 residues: CASSPRWDYGYTF. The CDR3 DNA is TGCGCCAGCAGCCCCAGGTGGGACTATGGCTACACCTTC.

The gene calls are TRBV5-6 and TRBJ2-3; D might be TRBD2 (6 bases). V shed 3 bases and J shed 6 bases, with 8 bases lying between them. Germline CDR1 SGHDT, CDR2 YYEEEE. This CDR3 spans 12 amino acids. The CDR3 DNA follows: TGTGCCAGCAGCTCGGAGGGGGATACGCAGTATTTT. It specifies CASSSEGDTQYF.

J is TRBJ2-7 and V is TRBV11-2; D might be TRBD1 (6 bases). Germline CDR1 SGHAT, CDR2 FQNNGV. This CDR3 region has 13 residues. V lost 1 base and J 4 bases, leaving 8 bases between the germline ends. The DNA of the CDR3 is TGTGCCAGCAGCTTAGGGACAGATTACGAGCAGTACTTC. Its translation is CASSLGTDYEQYF.

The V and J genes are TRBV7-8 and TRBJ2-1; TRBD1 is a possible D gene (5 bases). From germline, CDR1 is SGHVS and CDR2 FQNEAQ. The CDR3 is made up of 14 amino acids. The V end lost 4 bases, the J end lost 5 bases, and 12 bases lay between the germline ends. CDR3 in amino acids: CASSSRARHNEQFF. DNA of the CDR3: TGTGCCAGCAGCTCCAGGGCTCGACACAATGAGCAGTTCTTC.

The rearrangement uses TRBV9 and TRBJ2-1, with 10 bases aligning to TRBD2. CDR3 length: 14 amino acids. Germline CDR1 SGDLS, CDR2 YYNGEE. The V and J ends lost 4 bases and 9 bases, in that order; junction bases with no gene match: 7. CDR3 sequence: CASSIAGGRGEQFF. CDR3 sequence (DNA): TGTGCCAGCAGCATAGCGGGAGGAAGGGGTGAGCAGTTCTTC.

CDR3 in DNA: TGTGCCAGCAGCTTAGTAGACGGGTCGGATACGCAGTATTTT. Translated, it gives CASSLVDGSDTQYF. The chain joins TRBV7-8 to TRBJ2-3; unclear D gene. Germline CDR1 SGHVS, CDR2 FQNEAQ. Deletions cut 1 base from V and 6 bases from J, with 11 bases between. This CDR3 has 14 amino acids.

CDR3 nucleotides: TGTGCCAGCAGTTGGAGTCAAATCTTTTATGGCTACACCTTC. This sequence encodes CASSWSQIFYGYTF. V and J are TRBV28 and TRBJ1-2; D gene uncertain. The CDR3 spans 14 residues. Looked up from germline, CDR1 is MDHEN and CDR2 is SYDVKM. V lost 4 bases and J 5 bases, leaving 14 bases between the germline ends.

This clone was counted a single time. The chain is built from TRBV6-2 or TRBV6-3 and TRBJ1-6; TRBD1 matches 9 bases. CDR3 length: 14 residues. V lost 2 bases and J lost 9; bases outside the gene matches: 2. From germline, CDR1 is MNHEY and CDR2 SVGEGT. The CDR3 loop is CASSYRTGASPLHF. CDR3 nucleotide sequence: TGTGCCAGCAGTTACAGGACAGGGGCTTCACCCCTCCACTTT.

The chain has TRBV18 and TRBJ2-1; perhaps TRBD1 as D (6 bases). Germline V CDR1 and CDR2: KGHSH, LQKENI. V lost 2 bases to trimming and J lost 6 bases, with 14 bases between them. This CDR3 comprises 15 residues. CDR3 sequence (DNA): TGTGCCAGCTCACCATCCCGACAGGCGGGCAATGAGCAGTTCTTC. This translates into CASSPSRQAGNEQFF.

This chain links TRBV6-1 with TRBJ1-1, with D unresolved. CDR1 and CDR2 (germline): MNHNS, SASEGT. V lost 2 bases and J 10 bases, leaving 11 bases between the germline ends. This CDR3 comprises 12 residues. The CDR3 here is CASSEPRSVAFF. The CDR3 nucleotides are TGTGCCAGCAGTGAACCCCGGTCGGTAGCTTTCTTT.

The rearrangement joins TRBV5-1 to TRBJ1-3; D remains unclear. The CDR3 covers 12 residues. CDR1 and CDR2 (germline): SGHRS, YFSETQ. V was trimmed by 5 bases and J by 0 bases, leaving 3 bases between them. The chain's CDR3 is CASSRSGNTIYF. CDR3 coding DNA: TGCGCCAGCAGTCGCTCTGGAAACACCATATATTTT.

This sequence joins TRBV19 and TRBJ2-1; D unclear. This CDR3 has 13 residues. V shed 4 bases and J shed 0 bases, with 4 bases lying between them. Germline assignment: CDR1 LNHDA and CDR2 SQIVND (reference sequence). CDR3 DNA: TGTGCCAGTAGTACGAGCTCCTACAATGAGCAGTTCTTC. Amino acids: CASSTSSYNEQFF.

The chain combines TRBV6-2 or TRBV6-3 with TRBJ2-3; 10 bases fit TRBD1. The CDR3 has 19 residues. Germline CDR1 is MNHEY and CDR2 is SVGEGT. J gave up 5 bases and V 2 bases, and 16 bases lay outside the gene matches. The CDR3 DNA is TGTGCCAGCAGTTACCCCCATGGTGGGGACAGGGGATTACGAGATACGCAGTATTTT. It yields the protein CASSYPHGGDRGLRDTQYF.

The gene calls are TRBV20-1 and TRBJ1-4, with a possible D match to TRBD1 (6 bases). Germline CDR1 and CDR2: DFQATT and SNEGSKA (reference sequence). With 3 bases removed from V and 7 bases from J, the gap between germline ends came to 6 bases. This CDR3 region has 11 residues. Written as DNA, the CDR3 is TGCAGTGCTAGGACAGGTGAAAAACTGTTTTTT. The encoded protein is CSARTGEKLFF.

The CDR3 region is CASRLETGGPSYEQYF. The CDR3 coding sequence is TGTGCAAGTCGCTTGGAGACAGGGGGTCCATCCTACGAGCAGTACTTC. The chain employs TRBV12-2 and TRBJ2-7; the listed D gene, TRBD1, was not tested against the DNA. TRBV12-2 is a recognized pseudogene. The CDR3 has 16 residues.

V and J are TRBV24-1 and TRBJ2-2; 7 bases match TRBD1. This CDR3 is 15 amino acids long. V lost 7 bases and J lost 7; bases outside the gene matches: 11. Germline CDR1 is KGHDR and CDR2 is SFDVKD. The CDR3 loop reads CATRTSRQGDGELFF. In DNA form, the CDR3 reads TGTGCCACCAGGACCTCTAGACAGGGAGACGGGGAGCTGTTTTTT.

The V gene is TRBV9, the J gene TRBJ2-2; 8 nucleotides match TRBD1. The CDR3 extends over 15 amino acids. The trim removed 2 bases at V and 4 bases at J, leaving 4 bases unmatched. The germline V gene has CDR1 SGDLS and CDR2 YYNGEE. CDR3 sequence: CASSVQGAGTGELFF. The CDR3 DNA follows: TGTGCCAGCAGCGTTCAGGGGGCGGGCACCGGGGAGCTGTTTTTT. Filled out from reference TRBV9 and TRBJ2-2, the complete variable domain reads DSGVTQTPKHLITATGQRVTLRCSPRSGDLSVYWYQQSLDQGLQFLIQYYNGEERAKGNILERFSAQQFPDLHSELNLSSLELGDSALYFCASSVQGAGTGELFFGEGSRLTVL.

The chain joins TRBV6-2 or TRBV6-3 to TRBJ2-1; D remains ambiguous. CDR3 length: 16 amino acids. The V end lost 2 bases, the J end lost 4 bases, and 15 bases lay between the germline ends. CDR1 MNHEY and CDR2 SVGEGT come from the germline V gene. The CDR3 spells CASSYLGVLTYNEQFF. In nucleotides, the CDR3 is TGTGCCAGCAGTTACCTTGGGGTTTTAACGTACAATGAGCAGTTCTTC.

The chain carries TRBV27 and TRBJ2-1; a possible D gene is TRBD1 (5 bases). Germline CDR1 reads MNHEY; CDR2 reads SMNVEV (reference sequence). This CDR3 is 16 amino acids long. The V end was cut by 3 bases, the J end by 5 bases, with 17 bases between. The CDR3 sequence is CASSFVGALRNNEQFF. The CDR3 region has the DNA TGTGCCAGCAGTTTTGTAGGGGCTCTACGAAACAATGAGCAGTTCTTC.

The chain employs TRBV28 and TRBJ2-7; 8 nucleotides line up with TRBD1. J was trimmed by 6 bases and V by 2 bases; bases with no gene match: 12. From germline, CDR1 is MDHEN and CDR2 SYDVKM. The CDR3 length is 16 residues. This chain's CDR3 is CASSLPKTGDRAEQYF. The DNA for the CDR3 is TGTGCCAGCAGTTTACCCAAGACAGGGGATAGAGCCGAGCAGTACTTC. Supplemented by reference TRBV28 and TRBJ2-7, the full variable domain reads DVKVTQSSRYLVKRTGEKVFLECVQDMDHENMFWYRQDPGLGLRLIYFSYDVKMKEKGDIPEGYSVSREKKERFSLILESASTNQTSMYLCASSLPKTGDRAEQYFGPGTRLTVT.

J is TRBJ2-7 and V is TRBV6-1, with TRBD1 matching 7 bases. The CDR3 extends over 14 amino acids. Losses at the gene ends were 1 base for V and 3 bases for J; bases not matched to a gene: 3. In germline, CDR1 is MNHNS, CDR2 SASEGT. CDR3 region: CASSEDRGIYEQYF. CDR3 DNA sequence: TGTGCCAGCAGTGAAGACAGGGGAATCTACGAGCAGTACTTC.

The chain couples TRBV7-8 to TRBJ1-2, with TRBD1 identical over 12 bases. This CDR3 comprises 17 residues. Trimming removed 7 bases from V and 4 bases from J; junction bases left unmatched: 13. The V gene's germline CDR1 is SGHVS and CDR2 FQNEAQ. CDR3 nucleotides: TGTGCCAGCAACGTCAACCGGGACAGGGGGCGCGGCTATGGCTACACCTTC. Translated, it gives CASNVNRDRGRGYGYTF.

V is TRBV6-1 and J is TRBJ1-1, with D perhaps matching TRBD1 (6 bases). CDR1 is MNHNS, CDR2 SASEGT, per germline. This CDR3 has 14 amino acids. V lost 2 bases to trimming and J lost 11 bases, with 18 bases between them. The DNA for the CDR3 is TGTGCCAGCAGTGAACCCCCACAGGGCATTCCGGCTTTCTTT. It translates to CASSEPPQGIPAFF.